This paragraph reports one T cell receptor beta chain. The sample comes from a study of blood T cell repertoires in COVID-19. Study-wide background: Spain, Italy and the United States supplied samples that represented acute and convalescent COVID-19. Nucleic acid was either cDNA or gDNA, and it came from T cells, B-cell-depleted T cells, or PBMCs.

The CDR3 has 14 residues. V lost 1 base to trimming and J lost 5 bases; unmatched junction nucleotides: 7. Germline V lookup: CDR1 GTSNPN, CDR2 SVGIG (reference sequence). Original handling: Estimation of nucleated cell counts was performed using reference gene primer amplification. The assay was immunoSEQ multiplex PCR, and TCRdb's table has in-frame clones only and misses some. Clone size and the V and J calls come from that table; the DNA yielded D and trimming. Among under 300,000 clones listed, roughly 88% were seen once. This chain connects TRBV30 to TRBJ2-5; TRBD1 aligns across 7 bases. The source material was peripheral blood. The TCR originated in a woman in her seventies with acute or convalescent COVID-19. This CDR3 is CAWSGQGGSETQYF. CDR3 sequence (DNA): TGTGCCTGGAGTGGACAGGGTGGGTCGGAGACCCAGTACTTC.